These T cell receptor beta chains were read from a single sample in a study of blood T cell repertoires in COVID-19. Profiled with immunoSEQ multiplex PCR; TCRdb holds only in-frame clones, not every one. The profile shows 100,000 to 150,000 clones, approximately 68% of them singletons. Sequencing input: peripheral blood. These receptor sequences come from a woman aged 70-85 years with acute or convalescent COVID-19. The CDR3 runs from the conserved cysteine through the conserved F or W. A D gene is named only where the DNA matches it firmly. Clone sizes are given selectively: once, few, many, or a class where the clone is expanded.

D: NA; V: TRBV7-2; J: TRBJ1-5; size: NA; CDR3: CASSPQQGSNQPQHF; DNA: TGTGCCAGCAGCCCACAACAGGGTAGCAATCAGCCCCAGCATTTT
D: NA; V: TRBV5-1; J: TRBJ1-6; size: NA; CDR3: CASSLGGTDSPLHF; DNA: TGCGCCAGCAGCTTGGGGGGCACGGATTCACCCCTCCACTTT
D: NA; V: TRBV6-6; J: TRBJ2-5; size: NA; CDR3: CASSEQETQYF; DNA: TGTGCCAGCTCGGAGCAAGAGACCCAGTACTTC
D: NA; V: TRBV3-1/TRBV3-2; J: TRBJ1-4; size: NA; CDR3: CASSQRGGYPEKLFF; DNA: TGTGCCAGCAGCCAACGTGGAGGCTACCCTGAAAAACTGTTTTTT
D: TRBD1; V: TRBV6-2/TRBV6-3; J: TRBJ1-4; size: NA; CDR3: CASSHRTGHDFSNEKLFF; DNA: TGTGCCAGCAGTCACCGGACAGGCCACGATTTTTCTAATGAAAAACTGTTTTTT
D: NA; V: TRBV28; J: TRBJ1-4; size: NA; CDR3: CASSLIQNEKLFF; DNA: TGTGCCAGCAGTTTAATACAGAATGAAAAACTGTTTTTT
D: TRBD1; V: TRBV18; J: TRBJ2-7; size: few; CDR3: CASSPDRGEQYF; DNA: TGTGCCAGCTCCCCCGACAGGGGCGAGCAGTACTTC
D: TRBD2; V: TRBV12-3/TRBV12-4; J: TRBJ2-1; size: NA; CDR3: CASSLESGGEFF; DNA: TGTGCCAGCAGTTTAGAGTCGGGGGGGGAGTTCTTC
D: TRBD1; V: TRBV7-7; J: TRBJ2-3; size: few; CDR3: CASSQDRGSTDTQYF; DNA: TGTGCTAGCAGCCAAGACAGGGGTTCCACAGATACGCAGTATTTT
D: TRBD2; V: TRBV10-1; J: TRBJ2-7; size: NA; CDR3: CASSTGTSGAEQYF; DNA: TGCGCCAGCAGCACCGGGACTAGCGGCGCCGAGCAGTACTTC
D: NA; V: TRBV3-1/TRBV3-2; J: TRBJ1-6; size: NA; CDR3: CASRGKPSGVSPLHF; DNA: TGTGCCAGCAGGGGTAAACCGTCCGGGGTATCACCCCTCCACTTT
D: TRBD2; V: TRBV28; J: TRBJ2-1; size: NA; CDR3: CASSPSGSRSYNEQFF; DNA: TGTGCCAGCAGTCCTAGCGGAAGTCGCTCCTACAATGAGCAGTTCTTC
D: NA; V: TRBV28; J: TRBJ2-5; size: NA; CDR3: CASSLIDRNQETQYF; DNA: TGTGCCAGCAGTTTAATAGACAGGAACCAAGAGACCCAGTACTTC
D: NA; V: TRBV2; J: TRBJ1-1; size: NA; CDR3: CASQTGNTEAFF; DNA: TGTGCCAGCCAAACGGGGAACACTGAAGCTTTCTTT
D: TRBD1; V: TRBV30; J: TRBJ1-2; size: once; CDR3: CASPAGGNYGYTF; DNA: TGTGCCTCACCTGCAGGGGGTAATTATGGCTACACCTTC
D: NA; V: TRBV3-1/TRBV3-2; J: TRBJ1-5; size: NA; CDR3: CASSQGTHNQPQHF; DNA: TGTGCCAGCAGCCAAGGGACTCATAATCAGCCCCAGCATTTT
D: TRBD1; V: TRBV6-5; J: TRBJ1-6; size: NA; CDR3: CASRPQGGNSPLHF; DNA: TGTGCCAGCAGGCCACAGGGGGGTAATTCACCCCTCCACTTT
D: TRBD1; V: TRBV6-2/TRBV6-3; J: TRBJ1-2; size: NA; CDR3: CASSYLTGGFGYTF; DNA: TGTGCCAGCAGTTATTTAACAGGGGGCTTTGGCTACACCTTC
D: NA; V: TRBV10-3; J: TRBJ1-1; size: NA; CDR3: CAISESGGVNTEAFF; DNA: TGTGCCATCAGTGAGTCGGGAGGAGTGAACACTGAAGCTTTCTTT
D: TRBD1; V: TRBV6-1; J: TRBJ1-2; size: NA; CDR3: CASSEWWQGAFGYTF; DNA: TGTGCCAGCAGTGAATGGTGGCAGGGGGCTTTTGGCTACACCTTC
D: TRBD1; V: TRBV5-1; J: TRBJ1-1; size: NA; CDR3: CASIGQGLGTEAFF; DNA: TGCGCCAGCATAGGACAGGGCTTGGGCACTGAAGCTTTCTTT
D: TRBD1; V: TRBV9; J: TRBJ2-7; size: NA; CDR3: CASSPGTGSTYEQYF; DNA: TGTGCCAGCAGCCCCGGGACAGGGTCGACCTACGAGCAGTACTTC
D: TRBD2; V: TRBV9; J: TRBJ2-7; size: many; CDR3: CASSGGLAGTYEQYF; DNA: TGTGCCAGCAGCGGCGGACTAGCGGGCACCTACGAGCAGTACTTC
D: NA; V: TRBV29-1; J: TRBJ1-2; size: NA; CDR3: CSVCGVDDLLYGYTF; DNA: TGCAGCGTTTGCGGGGTTGATGACCTTCTTTATGGCTACACCTTC
D: TRBD2; V: TRBV5-1; J: TRBJ2-7; size: NA; CDR3: CASSLGPSGRGSSYEQYF; DNA: TGCGCCAGCAGCTTGGGGCCTAGCGGGAGGGGCAGCTCCTACGAGCAGTACTTC
D: TRBD1; V: TRBV5-4; J: TRBJ2-7; size: NA; CDR3: CASSLGGQAGLYEQYF; DNA: TGTGCCAGCAGCTTAGGGGGACAGGCAGGTCTATACGAGCAGTACTTC
D: TRBD2; V: TRBV5-1; J: TRBJ2-3; size: NA; CDR3: CASSLGAGGSTDTQYF; DNA: TGCGCCAGCAGCTTGGGGGCGGGAGGAAGCACAGATACGCAGTATTTT
D: NA; V: TRBV19; J: TRBJ1-5; size: NA; CDR3: CASSIALAQPQHF; DNA: TGTGCCAGTAGTATCGCGTTAGCGCAGCCCCAGCATTTT
D: NA; V: TRBV6-2/TRBV6-3; J: TRBJ1-5; size: NA; CDR3: CASSYGEQGYNQPQHF; DNA: TGTGCCAGCAGTTACGGGGAACAGGGATACAATCAGCCCCAGCATTTT
D: NA; V: TRBV5-1; J: TRBJ2-3; size: NA; CDR3: CASSLAFLASRPDTQYF; DNA: TGCGCCAGCAGCTTGGCCTTTCTAGCCTCGAGACCGGATACGCAGTATTTT
D: TRBD1; V: TRBV6-4; J: TRBJ2-2; size: NA; CDR3: CASRPGQGDTGELFF; DNA: TGTGCCAGCAGACCGGGACAGGGCGACACCGGGGAGCTGTTTTTT
D: TRBD2; V: TRBV3-1/TRBV3-2; J: TRBJ2-1; size: NA; CDR3: CASSQDLSGSSYNEQFF; DNA: TGTGCCAGCAGCCAAGACCTCAGCGGGAGCTCCTACAATGAGCAGTTCTTC
D: TRBD1; V: TRBV18; J: TRBJ2-7; size: NA; CDR3: CASSALRDRGVDEQYF; DNA: TGTGCCAGCTCAGCGCTCCGGGACAGGGGCGTCGACGAGCAGTACTTC
D: TRBD1; V: TRBV29-1; J: TRBJ1-1; size: NA; CDR3: CSAYRGPNEAFF; DNA: TGCAGCGCTTACAGGGGGCCTAATGAAGCTTTCTTT
D: NA; V: TRBV27; J: TRBJ1-2; size: NA; CDR3: CASRRPGVGYTF; DNA: TGTGCCAGCAGGCGCCCCGGGGTCGGCTACACCTTC
D: NA; V: TRBV5-1; J: TRBJ1-1; size: NA; CDR3: CASSLDPGGNTEAFF; DNA: TGCGCCAGCAGCTTGGATCCGGGAGGTAACACTGAAGCTTTCTTT
D: NA; V: TRBV6-2/TRBV6-3; J: TRBJ2-3; size: NA; CDR3: CASSLKDTQYF; DNA: TGTGCCAGCAGCCTAAAAGATACGCAGTATTTT
D: NA; V: TRBV6-5; J: TRBJ1-2; size: NA; CDR3: CASRSTAVPGGYTF; DNA: TGTGCCAGCAGGTCAACAGCGGTACCAGGTGGCTACACCTTC
D: NA; V: TRBV7-6; J: TRBJ2-1; size: NA; CDR3: CASSIRLSYNEQFF; DNA: TGTGCCAGCAGCATTAGACTCTCCTACAATGAGCAGTTCTTC
D: TRBD1; V: TRBV29-1; J: TRBJ1-2; size: NA; CDR3: CSVDRVRYGYTF; DNA: TGCAGCGTGGACAGGGTGAGGTATGGCTACACCTTC
D: NA; V: TRBV7-2; J: TRBJ1-6; size: NA; CDR3: CASSLSTGTRNSPLHF; DNA: TGTGCCAGCAGCTTATCGACCGGGACAAGAAATTCACCCCTCCACTTT
D: TRBD1; V: TRBV3-1/TRBV3-2; J: TRBJ1-1; size: NA; CDR3: CASSQDRPNTEAFF; DNA: TGTGCCAGCAGTCAGGACAGGCCTAACACTGAAGCTTTCTTT
D: TRBD1; V: TRBV5-4; J: TRBJ2-1; size: NA; CDR3: CASSPGQGEQFF; DNA: TGTGCCAGCAGCCCTGGACAGGGTGAGCAGTTCTTC
D: NA; V: TRBV5-6; J: TRBJ2-1; size: many; CDR3: CASSLSMSWQFF; DNA: TGTGCCAGCAGCTTGTCCATGAGTTGGCAGTTCTTC
D: TRBD1; V: TRBV19; J: TRBJ2-7; size: NA; CDR3: CASGPPPGQGAREQYF; DNA: TGTGCCAGTGGACCCCCCCCGGGACAGGGGGCGAGAGAGCAGTACTTC
D: NA; V: TRBV10-3; J: TRBJ1-5; size: NA; CDR3: CATSPSDSYNQPQHF; DNA: TGTGCCACCTCGCCCTCGGACAGTTACAATCAGCCCCAGCATTTT
D: TRBD1; V: TRBV6-2/TRBV6-3; J: TRBJ2-7; size: NA; CDR3: CASSWGQGTYEQYF; DNA: TGTGCCAGCAGTTGGGGACAGGGAACCTACGAGCAGTACTTC
D: TRBD2; V: TRBV7-9; J: TRBJ2-7; size: NA; CDR3: CASSLVSGGADEQYF; DNA: TGTGCCAGCAGTCTAGTGAGCGGGGGGGCTGATGAGCAGTACTTC
D: TRBD1; V: TRBV19; J: TRBJ1-1; size: few; CDR3: CASSRTGGKGEAFF; DNA: TGTGCCAGTAGCCGGACAGGGGGGAAGGGTGAAGCTTTCTTT